Presented here are 31 T cell receptor beta chains from one specimen sequenced in a study of human T cells and chemical hapten exposure. Specified time point: pre-sensitization, week 0. Noted treatment: therapeutic diphenylcyclopropenone sensitization with weekly scalp DPC. Before extraction, the whole blood was not fractionated, and total RNA was taken from it. TCRdb processed the RACE reads anew with MiXCR; each CDR3 protein has one entry. The sample yields approximately 32,000 distinct CDR3 sequences, 12% seen once. The source material was whole blood, sampled in connection with sensitization to the hapten diphenylcyclopropenone (DPC). These receptors originate from a woman in her thirties or forties with alopecia areata. Some clones in this sample may be carry-over from other donors' samples.

This clonotype was seen many times. This chain links TRBV9 with TRBJ1-6; no clear D. The CDR3 has 13 amino acids. Trimming removed 0 bases at V and 10 bases at J, with 8 bases between. Germline lookup yields CDR1 SGDLS and CDR2 YYNGEE. CDR3 in amino acids: CASSVGERSPLHF. CDR3 coding DNA: TGTGCCAGCAGCGTAGGTGAAAGGTCACCCCTCCACTTT.

This clonotype was detected many times. This chain joins TRBV4-1 and TRBJ2-3; a weak D match, TRBD2 (5 bases). Germline-derived CDR1 and CDR2 are MGHRA and YSYEKL. V was pared by 0 bases and J by 2 bases, with 15 bases between. This CDR3 has 17 amino acids. The CDR3 reads CASSQDRDRGHTDTQYF. In DNA, the CDR3 is TGCGCCAGCAGCCAAGATCGGGATCGCGGGCACACAGATACGCAGTATTTT.

This clonotype occurred many times. J is TRBJ2-1 and V is TRBV2, with 7 bases aligning to TRBD2. After removal of 7 bases from V and 3 bases from J, the junction contained 12 bases not matched to a gene. CDR1 and CDR2 (germline): SNHLY, FYNNEI. The length of the CDR3 is 16 residues. In DNA form, the CDR3 reads TGTGCCAGCACCAGAAGGGCGGCTAGCGGCTACAATGAGCAGTTCTTC. It translates to CASTRRAASGYNEQFF.

This clonotype was counted between two and nine times. The chain employs TRBV28 and TRBJ2-7; 10 bases agree with TRBD1. The V and J ends lost 5 bases and 2 bases, in that order; junction bases with no gene match: 6. The CDR3 spans 15 residues. Germline V lookup: CDR1 MDHEN, CDR2 SYDVKM. CDR3 nucleotides: TGTGCCAGCAGTGTCCCGGGACAGGGGACCTACGAGCAGTACTTC. Translated, it gives CASSVPGQGTYEQYF.

In its sample, this clonotype was seen many times. The chain recombines TRBV6-2 or TRBV6-3 with TRBJ1-5; the D gene is possibly TRBD1 (6 bases). With 0 bases removed from V and 3 bases from J, the gap between germline ends came to 15 bases. The CDR3 runs to 17 residues. Germline V gene lookup returns CDR1 MNHEY and CDR2 SVGEGT. The CDR3 sequence: CASSYSGRTAANQPQHF. CDR3 bases: TGTGCCAGCAGTTACTCGGGTCGGACAGCGGCCAATCAGCCCCAGCATTTT.

V is TRBV15 and J is TRBJ2-6; D ambiguous. This CDR3 comprises 15 residues. V dropped 0 bases and J dropped 0 bases, with 3 bases sitting between them. CDR1 and CDR2 from the germline V gene are LNHNV and YYDKDF (reference sequence). The CDR3 region has the DNA TGTGCCACCAGCAGAGACACCTCTGGGGCCAACGTCCTGACTTTC. Its protein is CATSRDTSGANVLTF.

This clonotype was seen at least ten times. V and J are TRBV29-1 and TRBJ2-7; possibly TRBD1 for D (6 bases). Per the germline V gene, CDR1 is SQVTM and CDR2 is ANQGSEA. Trimming left V 5 bases short and J 3 bases short, with 11 bases between. This CDR3 comprises 12 residues. CDR3 amino acids: CSVWTEYYEQYF. Written as DNA, the CDR3 is TGCAGCGTTTGGACAGAGTACTACGAGCAGTACTTC.

This clonotype was recorded many times. The CDR3 nucleotides are TGCGCCAGCAGCACTTTAGCGGGAGGGCCGGGGGGTGAGCAGTTCTTC. This gives the protein CASSTLAGGPGGEQFF. The J gene is TRBJ2-1, the V gene TRBV5-1; 11 bases fit TRBD2. Per the germline V gene, CDR1 is SGHRS and CDR2 is YFSETQ. CDR3 length equals 16 residues. V lost 4 bases to trimming and J lost 9 bases; unmatched junction nucleotides: 12. Full variable domain (missing parts from reference TRBV5-1 and TRBJ2-1): KAGVTQTPRYLIKTRGQQVTLSCSPISGHRSVSWYQQTPGQGLQFLFEYFSETQRNKGNFPGRFSGRQFSNSRSEMNVSTLELGDSALYLCASSTLAGGPGGEQFFGPGTRLTVL.

Worth noting for this clonotype: A much bigger clone sits one base away, suggesting this may be a read error. J is TRBJ1-6 and V is TRBV25-1, with D unresolved. Germline V CDR1 and CDR2: MGHDK, SYGVNS. This CDR3 spans 15 amino acids. Trimming shortened V by 1 base and J by 10 bases, and 14 bases separated the two germline ends. This chain's CDR3 is CASSELPGGKSPLHF. As DNA, the CDR3 is TGTGCCAGCAGTGAATTACCAGGAGGCAAATCACCCCTCCACTTT.

This clonotype has only a few counts. A much larger clonotype is one base distant, so this may be a read error. No conserved phenylalanine or tryptophan is present at the end of the CDR3, so a read error is the likely explanation. The V call is TRBV6-1, the J call TRBJ1-2, with 10 bases matching TRBD1. The V segment lost 3 bases and the J segment 5 bases; nucleotides outside the gene matches: 12. CDR3 length: 17 residues. CDR1 is MNHNS and CDR2 is SASEGT in the germline V gene. The DNA for the CDR3 is TGTGCCAGCAGTGACTCCTCGGGACAGGGGCGAACTTATGGCTACACCTCC. Its translation: CASSDSSGQGRTYGYTS.

This clonotype was observed many times. This chain joins TRBV27 and TRBJ1-1, with D possibly TRBD1 on 5 matching bases. V was clipped by 3 bases and J by 1 base, with 9 bases between them. Germline CDR1 MNHEY, CDR2 SMNVEV (reference sequence). This CDR3 spans 14 amino acids. In DNA form, the CDR3 reads TGTGCCAGCAGTTTTGGAGGGGAGAACACTGAAGCTTTCTTT. Encoded protein: CASSFGGENTEAFF.

This clonotype occurred many times. The J gene is TRBJ1-4, the V gene TRBV5-6, with TRBD1 matching over 8 bases. Trimming removed 7 bases from V and 3 bases from J; junction bases left unmatched: 5. In germline, CDR1 is SGHDT, CDR2 YYEEEE. The CDR3 covers 14 residues. CDR3 sequence: CASGRQGSNEKLFF. In nucleotides, the CDR3 is TGTGCCAGCGGACGACAGGGGTCTAATGAAAAACTGTTTTTT.

This clonotype has ten or more counts. This chain uses TRBV12-3 or TRBV12-4 with TRBJ1-1; D unresolved. V was shortened by 2 bases and J by 10 bases, with 11 bases between the two germline ends. This CDR3 region has 12 residues. The DNA for the CDR3 is TGTGCCAGCAGTTTATCCAGGTCGGGAGCTTTCTTT. Translation: CASSLSRSGAFF.

This clonotype was seen a few times. The chain carries TRBV28 and TRBJ2-7; TRBD1 is a possible D gene (7 bases). The ends were cut back, 10 bases at V and 1 base at J, with 14 bases in the middle. The CDR3 is 13 amino acids. Germline V gene lookup returns CDR1 MDHEN and CDR2 SYDVKM. CDR3 DNA: TGTGCCATTTCAGGGGGGTCTTCCTACGAGCAGTACTTC. Translation gives CAISGGSSYEQYF.

This clonotype was observed many times. The chain has TRBV27 and TRBJ2-1; TRBD1 aligns across 9 bases. Germline assignment: CDR1 MNHEY and CDR2 SMNVEV (reference sequence). V was pared by 10 bases and J by 7 bases, with 14 bases of the junction left unmatched. This CDR3 is 15 amino acids long. CDR3 sequence: CATQRRDRVGNEQFF. CDR3 DNA: TGTGCCACCCAACGACGGGACAGGGTGGGTAATGAGCAGTTCTTC.

This clonotype occurred many times. The genes are TRBV5-1 and TRBJ2-3, with TRBD1 matching 11 bases. CDR1 is SGHRS and CDR2 is YFSETQ in the germline V gene. V was pared by 4 bases and J by 2 bases, with 3 bases of the junction left unmatched. The length of the CDR3 is 15 residues. The CDR3 loop reads CASSAGQGATDTQYF. CDR3 DNA: TGCGCCAGCAGCGCAGGACAGGGGGCCACAGATACGCAGTATTTT.

The chain is built from TRBV15 and TRBJ1-4, with 9 nucleotides matching TRBD1. Germline V gene lookup returns CDR1 LNHNV and CDR2 YYDKDF (reference sequence). The junction had 4 bases not matched to a gene; V was cut back by 3 bases and J by 8 bases. CDR3 size: 14 residues. Written as DNA, the CDR3 is TGTGCCACCAGCAGGGACAGGGGAAGCGAAAAACTGTTTTTT. It yields the protein CATSRDRGSEKLFF.

This clonotype has more than one count but fewer than ten. This chain uses TRBV7-8 with TRBJ2-1; 14 positions match TRBD2. CDR3 length: 15 residues. J gave up 7 bases and V 5 bases, and 4 bases lay outside the gene matches. CDR1 and CDR2 (germline): SGHVS, FQNEAQ. CDR3 protein: CASSVGLAGGNEQFF. The CDR3 DNA is TGTGCCAGCAGCGTCGGACTAGCGGGGGGAAATGAGCAGTTCTTC.

This clonotype has ten or more counts. This chain links TRBV7-2 with TRBJ1-4; no reliable D call. Germline V CDR1 and CDR2: SGHTA, FQGNSA. CDR3 length: 13 amino acids. Trimming took 3 bases from V and 6 from J, leaving 8 bases between them. In DNA form, the CDR3 reads TGTGCCAGCAGCTTCGCAGGAGATGAAAAACTGTTTTTT. This codes for CASSFAGDEKLFF.

The chain carries TRBV12-3 or TRBV12-4 and TRBJ1-1; 7 bases are shared with TRBD1. V lost 5 bases to trimming and J lost 5 bases; unmatched junction nucleotides: 5. The CDR3 loop spans 13 amino acids. The CDR3 DNA reads TGTGCCAGCAGTGTGAACAGGGGAACTGAAGCTTTCTTT. Translation: CASSVNRGTEAFF.

In this sample, this clonotype turned up many times. The chain employs TRBV10-1 and TRBJ2-7; 8 nucleotides agree with TRBD2. Germline assignment: CDR1 WNHNN and CDR2 SYGVQD (reference sequence). The CDR3 is 14 residues long. Unmatched junction bases numbered 7, after V lost 3 bases and J lost 6 bases. CDR3 DNA sequence: TGCGCCAGCAGTGAAACAAGCGGGAGAGGCGAGCAGTACTTC. Translated, it gives CASSETSGRGEQYF.

The CDR3 DNA reads as TGTGCCAGCAGAACAGGGCCTGAAAAACTGTTTTTT. Protein: CASRTGPEKLFF. The chain uses TRBV28 and TRBJ1-4, with D perhaps matching TRBD1 (6 bases). CDR3 length equals 12 residues. Germline V gene lookup returns CDR1 MDHEN and CDR2 SYDVKM. Trimming took 6 bases from V and 7 from J, leaving 9 bases between them.

This chain connects TRBV28 to TRBJ2-7; the D call may be TRBD1 or TRBD2 (5 bases each). Trimming removed 10 bases at V and 3 bases at J, with 13 bases between. The germline gives CDR1 MDHEN, CDR2 SYDVKM. This CDR3 spans 12 amino acids. CDR3 DNA sequence: TGTGCCACGTCCGGGGCCCACTACGAGCAGTACTTC. Its protein is CATSGAHYEQYF.

This clonotype was recorded a few times. The rearrangement links TRBV28 to TRBJ2-3, with unresolved D. CDR1 is MDHEN and CDR2 is SYDVKM in the germline V gene. V was pared by 5 bases and J by 2 bases, with 8 bases between. The CDR3 totals 13 residues. CDR3 sequence: CASSPPATDTQYF. For the CDR3, the DNA is TGTGCCAGCAGTCCCCCAGCCACAGATACGCAGTATTTT.

This clonotype was picked up many times. The DNA is left out, because the CDR3 cannot be placed on it with certainty; the CDR3 is given as TCRdb lists it. The CDR3 reads CAWATGAGTEVFF. This chain joins TRBV30 and TRBJ1-1; the table names TRBD1, a call not compared with the DNA. 13 amino acids form the CDR3, both terminal residues included. Germline assignment: CDR1 GTSNPN and CDR2 SVGIG (reference sequence).

This chain connects TRBV11-2 to TRBJ2-1, with TRBD2 matching over 9 bases. This CDR3 is built from 18 residues. J gave up 2 bases and V 10 bases, and 18 bases lay outside the gene matches. Looked up from germline, CDR1 is SGHAT and CDR2 is FQNNGV. The CDR3 loop reads CATSPGTAGTSPYNEQFF. CDR3 DNA sequence: TGTGCCACCTCTCCCGGGACAGCCGGGACTAGCCCCTACAATGAGCAGTTCTTC.

The V and J genes are TRBV29-1 and TRBJ2-7; perhaps TRBD1 as D (6 bases). CDR1 SQVTM and CDR2 ANQGSEA come from the germline V gene. Trimming left V 2 bases short and J 5 bases short, with 13 bases between. CDR3 length: 13 amino acids. The CDR3 DNA is TGCAGCGTTGAAACTCGGACAGTTCACGAGCAGTACTTC. This sequence encodes CSVETRTVHEQYF.

V is TRBV28 and J is TRBJ2-2, with D perhaps matching TRBD2 (6 bases). V was shortened by 5 bases and J by 2 bases, with 12 bases between the two germline ends. Germline V gene data show CDR1 as MDHEN and CDR2 as SYDVKM. The CDR3 runs 15 residues. The CDR3 nucleotides are TGTGCCAGCAGTCCCGGGACTCCTAACACCGGGGAGCTGTTTTTT. Translation: CASSPGTPNTGELFF.

The chain uses TRBV28 and TRBJ2-1; D perhaps matches TRBD1 (5 bases). The CDR3 length is 12 residues. Germline V gives CDR1 MDHEN, CDR2 SYDVKM. Trimming took 7 bases from V and 4 from J, leaving 8 bases between them. The CDR3 DNA sequence: TGTGCCAGCAACAAGGGGTACAATGAGCAGTTCTTC. It specifies CASNKGYNEQFF.

The V and J genes are TRBV7-8 and TRBJ2-5; D gene ambiguous. V lost 0 bases and J lost 2, with 10 bases in between. The CDR3 extends over 15 amino acids. Germline CDR1 SGHVS, CDR2 FQNEAQ. DNA for the CDR3: TGTGCCAGCAGCTTAGCAATTGACCTTCAAGAGACCCAGTACTTC. Its translation: CASSLAIDLQETQYF.

This clonotype was seen repeatedly, ten times or more. The chain has TRBV11-2 and TRBJ2-1, with 7 bases lining up with TRBD1. Germline assignment: CDR1 SGHAT and CDR2 FQNNGV. J lost 5 bases, V lost 5 bases, and 9 bases had no gene match. The CDR3 has 15 amino acids. This CDR3 is CASSSNPTGHNEQFF. Here the CDR3 DNA reads TGTGCCAGCAGCAGTAACCCGACAGGGCACAATGAGCAGTTCTTC.